This is a list of T cell receptor beta chains from one sample in a study of blood T cell repertoires in COVID-19. Some clones are missing from TCRdb's copy, which holds only in-frame ones; the method was immunoSEQ multiplex PCR. This table has about 250,000 clones, 75% to 85% appearing once. The sequencing sample was made of peripheral blood. The receptors were sampled from a man over 45 with COVID-19, enrolled during active disease. Both conserved end residues are part of each CDR3. The order of the fields is J gene, V gene, D gene, clone size, CDR3 protein, CDR3 DNA. The D gene is left open where the match is weak. Size values are once, few and many counts, or a class for expanded clones, and some rows have none.

j_gene: TRBJ2-7
v_gene: TRBV5-1
d_gene: NA
abundance: NA
CDR3aa: CASSSGSGAGAPREQYF
CDR3nt: TGCGCCAGCAGCTCCGGATCGGGGGCGGGGGCCCCTCGCGAGCAGTACTTC

j_gene: TRBJ2-2
v_gene: TRBV6-4
d_gene: TRBD1
abundance: once
CDR3aa: CASSADRGAGELFF
CDR3nt: TGTGCCAGCAGTGCCGACAGGGGTGCAGGGGAGCTGTTTTTT

j_gene: TRBJ2-5
v_gene: TRBV29-1
d_gene: NA
abundance: NA
CDR3aa: CSSNQGKKETQYF
CDR3nt: TGCAGCTCAAACCAGGGGAAGAAGGAGACCCAGTACTTC

j_gene: TRBJ2-1
v_gene: TRBV29-1
d_gene: NA
abundance: NA
CDR3aa: CSVEGPWVPRTGVNEQFF
CDR3nt: TGCAGCGTTGAAGGACCATGGGTCCCCCGTACGGGGGTCAATGAGCAGTTCTTC

j_gene: TRBJ1-1
v_gene: TRBV9
d_gene: NA
abundance: NA
CDR3aa: CASSFTGNTEAFF
CDR3nt: TGTGCCAGCAGCTTCACAGGGAACACTGAAGCTTTCTTT

j_gene: TRBJ1-6
v_gene: TRBV28
d_gene: TRBD1
abundance: NA
CDR3aa: CASSLGTDSNSPLHF
CDR3nt: TGTGCCAGCAGTCTCGGGACAGACTCTAATTCACCCCTCCACTTT

j_gene: TRBJ2-3
v_gene: TRBV18
d_gene: TRBD2
abundance: NA
CDR3aa: CASSPGDGGSTDTQYF
CDR3nt: TGTGCCAGCTCACCGGGGGACGGGGGGAGCACAGATACGCAGTATTTT

j_gene: TRBJ1-2
v_gene: TRBV6-4
d_gene: TRBD1
abundance: NA
CDR3aa: CASSRTGSDGYTF
CDR3nt: TGTGCCAGCAGTCGGACAGGGTCGGATGGCTACACCTTC

j_gene: TRBJ1-1
v_gene: TRBV10-3
d_gene: TRBD1
abundance: NA
CDR3aa: CAPSQGVRGNTEAFF
CDR3nt: TGTGCCCCCTCCCAGGGGGTAAGAGGGAACACTGAAGCTTTCTTT

j_gene: TRBJ2-7
v_gene: TRBV6-1
d_gene: NA
abundance: NA
CDR3aa: CASSVRPPGSSYEQYF
CDR3nt: TGTGCCAGCAGTGTTAGGCCACCCGGGAGCTCCTACGAGCAGTACTTC

j_gene: TRBJ2-1
v_gene: TRBV7-9
d_gene: TRBD2
abundance: NA
CDR3aa: CASRYSSGGYNEQFF
CDR3nt: TGTGCCAGCAGATATTCCAGCGGGGGCTACAATGAGCAGTTCTTC

j_gene: TRBJ2-5
v_gene: TRBV5-4
d_gene: NA
abundance: once
CDR3aa: CATQSGGETQYF
CDR3nt: TGTGCCACCCAGTCAGGGGGGGAGACCCAGTACTTC

j_gene: TRBJ2-3
v_gene: TRBV7-3
d_gene: TRBD2
abundance: NA
CDR3aa: CASSTGGFTDTQYF
CDR3nt: TGTGCCAGCTCCACGGGGGGGTTCACAGATACGCAGTATTTT

j_gene: TRBJ2-7
v_gene: TRBV5-1
d_gene: NA
abundance: NA
CDR3aa: CASSGGFPSYEQYF
CDR3nt: TGCGCCAGCAGCGGAGGATTTCCCTCCTACGAGCAGTACTTC

j_gene: TRBJ1-3
v_gene: TRBV7-9
d_gene: NA
abundance: NA
CDR3aa: CASSGITGFSGNTIYF
CDR3nt: TGTGCCAGCAGCGGAATCACAGGCTTCTCTGGAAACACCATATATTTT

j_gene: TRBJ2-5
v_gene: TRBV5-4
d_gene: NA
abundance: NA
CDR3aa: CASSFDSSIQETQYF
CDR3nt: TGTGCCAGCAGCTTCGATTCTAGTATCCAAGAGACCCAGTACTTC

j_gene: TRBJ2-3
v_gene: TRBV5-5
d_gene: NA
abundance: NA
CDR3aa: CASSLYRRTDTQYF
CDR3nt: TGTGCCAGCAGCTTGTACAGGCGGACGGATACGCAGTATTTT

j_gene: TRBJ1-2
v_gene: TRBV24-1
d_gene: NA
abundance: NA
CDR3aa: CATSEGGYGYTF
CDR3nt: TGTGCCACCAGTGAGGGAGGCTATGGCTACACCTTC

j_gene: TRBJ1-1
v_gene: TRBV4-1
d_gene: NA
abundance: once
CDR3aa: CASSQRLGALNTEAFF
CDR3nt: TGCGCCAGCAGCCAGCGGTTGGGAGCTCTGAACACTGAAGCTTTCTTT

j_gene: TRBJ1-3
v_gene: TRBV3-1/TRBV3-2
d_gene: NA
abundance: NA
CDR3aa: CASGAKSGNTIYF
CDR3nt: TGTGCCAGCGGAGCTAAATCTGGAAACACCATATATTTT

j_gene: TRBJ1-2
v_gene: TRBV4-2
d_gene: NA
abundance: NA
CDR3aa: CASSQVLQGGGYTF
CDR3nt: TGTGCCAGCAGCCAAGTACTACAGGGAGGGGGCTACACCTTC

j_gene: TRBJ1-2
v_gene: TRBV4-3
d_gene: TRBD1
abundance: NA
CDR3aa: CASSQGGQAKYGYTF
CDR3nt: TGCGCCAGCAGCCAAGGAGGACAGGCTAAATATGGCTACACCTTC

j_gene: TRBJ2-5
v_gene: TRBV2
d_gene: TRBD1
abundance: NA
CDR3aa: CASSGTGGRETQYF
CDR3nt: TGTGCCAGCAGTGGGACAGGGGGCAGAGAGACCCAGTACTTC

j_gene: TRBJ1-1
v_gene: TRBV10-3
d_gene: TRBD1
abundance: NA
CDR3aa: CAIKRQGSSTEAFF
CDR3nt: TGTGCCATCAAGAGACAGGGGTCGTCCACTGAAGCTTTCTTT

j_gene: TRBJ2-7
v_gene: TRBV2
d_gene: NA
abundance: NA
CDR3aa: CASSEIGDTGWGTYEQYF
CDR3nt: TGTGCCAGCAGTGAAATAGGGGACACGGGTTGGGGGACCTACGAGCAGTACTTC

j_gene: TRBJ2-7
v_gene: TRBV5-4
d_gene: NA
abundance: NA
CDR3aa: CASSLLRGSYEQYF
CDR3nt: TGTGCCAGCAGCCTACTCCGGGGATCCTACGAGCAGTACTTC

j_gene: TRBJ1-5
v_gene: TRBV18
d_gene: NA
abundance: NA
CDR3aa: CASSPTDSNQPQHF
CDR3nt: TGTGCCAGCTCCCCCACTGATAGCAATCAGCCCCAGCATTTT

j_gene: TRBJ1-1
v_gene: TRBV4-3
d_gene: NA
abundance: NA
CDR3aa: CASSQDADTRNVGAFF
CDR3nt: TGCGCCAGCAGCCAAGATGCGGACACCCGAAATGTTGGAGCTTTCTTT

j_gene: TRBJ2-7
v_gene: TRBV7-8
d_gene: TRBD1
abundance: NA
CDR3aa: CASRPGTGIYEQYF
CDR3nt: TGTGCCAGCAGACCCGGGACAGGGATATACGAGCAGTACTTC

j_gene: TRBJ2-1
v_gene: TRBV4-1
d_gene: TRBD2
abundance: NA
CDR3aa: CASSQALAGGRNEQFF
CDR3nt: TGCGCCAGCAGCCAAGCATTAGCGGGGGGTCGTAATGAGCAGTTCTTC

j_gene: TRBJ1-4
v_gene: TRBV20-1
d_gene: NA
abundance: NA
CDR3aa: CSAARGEKLFF
CDR3nt: TGCAGTGCCGCGCGGGGTGAAAAACTGTTTTTT

j_gene: TRBJ1-4
v_gene: TRBV5-1
d_gene: NA
abundance: NA
CDR3aa: CASSKIGGTNEKLFF
CDR3nt: TGCGCCAGCAGCAAGATCGGGGGGACTAATGAAAAACTGTTTTTT

j_gene: TRBJ2-7
v_gene: TRBV19
d_gene: TRBD1
abundance: NA
CDR3aa: CASSMVRTGRVEQYF
CDR3nt: TGTGCCAGTAGTATGGTCAGGACAGGACGGGTCGAGCAGTACTTC

j_gene: TRBJ2-7
v_gene: TRBV6-1
d_gene: TRBD1
abundance: NA
CDR3aa: CASSERAGQGFREQYF
CDR3nt: TGTGCCAGCAGTGAAAGGGCGGGACAGGGGTTTCGCGAGCAGTACTTC

j_gene: TRBJ1-2
v_gene: TRBV7-8
d_gene: NA
abundance: NA
CDR3aa: CASSPRRGDDYGYTF
CDR3nt: TGTGCCAGCAGCCCCCGACGGGGGGATGACTATGGCTACACCTTC

j_gene: TRBJ1-6
v_gene: TRBV15
d_gene: NA
abundance: NA
CDR3aa: CATSRDLSQGFVPLHF
CDR3nt: TGTGCCACCAGCAGAGATCTCTCACAGGGTTTTGTACCCCTCCACTTT

j_gene: TRBJ2-5
v_gene: TRBV3-1/TRBV3-2
d_gene: NA
abundance: NA
CDR3aa: CASSPRLVETQYF
CDR3nt: TGTGCCAGCAGCCCCCGACTAGTGGAGACCCAGTACTTC

j_gene: TRBJ2-1
v_gene: TRBV11-3
d_gene: NA
abundance: NA
CDR3aa: CASSFTGGLNNEQFF
CDR3nt: TGTGCCAGCAGCTTCACGGGGGGCCTAAACAATGAGCAGTTCTTC

j_gene: TRBJ1-2
v_gene: TRBV12-3/TRBV12-4
d_gene: NA
abundance: NA
CDR3aa: CASSLGTLYGYTF
CDR3nt: TGTGCCAGCAGTTTGGGCACCTTGTATGGCTACACCTTC

j_gene: TRBJ1-2
v_gene: TRBV5-5
d_gene: NA
abundance: NA
CDR3aa: CASSLRGGYGYTF
CDR3nt: TGTGCCAGCAGCTTAAGGGGCGGCTATGGCTACACCTTC

j_gene: TRBJ2-5
v_gene: TRBV5-5
d_gene: TRBD2
abundance: NA
CDR3aa: CASSQGLAGGPIRETQYF
CDR3nt: TGTGCCAGCAGCCAGGGACTAGCGGGGGGGCCGATCCGGGAGACCCAGTACTTC

j_gene: TRBJ1-1
v_gene: TRBV5-4
d_gene: NA
abundance: NA
CDR3aa: CASSLPPEGQAFF
CDR3nt: TGTGCCAGCAGCTTGCCTCCGGAGGGACAAGCTTTCTTT

j_gene: TRBJ2-3
v_gene: TRBV6-4
d_gene: NA
abundance: NA
CDR3aa: CACRTSQGADTQYF
CDR3nt: TGTGCCTGTCGGACATCGCAAGGAGCAGATACGCAGTATTTT

j_gene: TRBJ1-1
v_gene: TRBV13
d_gene: TRBD1
abundance: NA
CDR3aa: CASSRGQRNTEAFF
CDR3nt: TGTGCCAGCAGCAGGGGACAGCGGAACACTGAAGCTTTCTTT